This entry lists 17 T cell receptor beta chains sequenced from one sample in a study of blood T cell repertoires in COVID-19. Clones were read by immunoSEQ multiplex PCR, and TCRdb kept only the in-frame ones, dropping some. This repertoire shows about 26,000 clones, under 90% found once; its top ten account for less than 9%. Material for sequencing was peripheral blood. Receptors originate from a human donor in a cohort sampled during active COVID-19.

V usage is TRBV6-2 or TRBV6-3 and J usage is TRBJ2-1; TRBD1 matches at 8 bases. The germline V gene encodes CDR1 MNHEY and CDR2 SVGEGT. The CDR3 covers 15 residues. After removal of 1 base from V and 8 bases from J, the junction contained 7 bases not matched to a gene. CDR3 amino acids: CASSYLTGGNDEQFF. The CDR3, as DNA: TGTGCCAGCAGTTACTTAACAGGGGGGAATGATGAGCAGTTCTTC.

The J gene is TRBJ1-2, the V gene TRBV11-2; 7 bases line up with TRBD1. The trim removed 4 bases at V and 2 bases at J, leaving 1 base unmatched. CDR1 and CDR2 (germline): SGHAT, FQNNGV. This CDR3 region has 13 residues. CDR3 residues: CASSSTGNYGYTF. CDR3 bases: TGTGCCAGCAGCTCGACAGGGAACTATGGCTACACCTTC.

The chain carries TRBV6-1 and TRBJ2-2, with a possible D match to TRBD2 (6 bases). Per germline, CDR1 MNHNS and CDR2 SASEGT. The CDR3 has 15 residues. The V gene lost 3 bases and the J gene lost 7 bases, with 15 bases spanning the gap. CDR3 DNA sequence: TGTGCCAGCAGTGAGTGGGGCGGGGCGATCGGGGAGCTGTTTTTT. It yields the protein CASSEWGGAIGELFF.

The chain carries TRBV3-1 (or the pseudogene TRBV3-2) and TRBJ2-7; TRBD2 matches 8 bases. With 2 bases clipped from V and 1 base from J, the junction kept 13 bases outside the gene matches. The germline V gene has CDR1 LGHDT and CDR2 YNNKEL (reference sequence). This CDR3 comprises 18 residues. This chain's CDR3 is CASSQYSLAALHSYEQYF. In DNA, the CDR3 is TGTGCCAGCAGCCAATATTCACTAGCGGCCTTACATTCCTACGAGCAGTACTTC.

This chain links TRBV28 with TRBJ1-1, with D maybe TRBD1 (6 bases). This CDR3 spans 15 amino acids. Trimming pared 4 bases from V and 1 base from J, leaving 13 bases between. Per germline, CDR1 MDHEN and CDR2 SYDVKM. CDR3 sequence reads: CASSSPGGANTEAFF. Written as DNA, the CDR3 is TGTGCCAGCAGTTCCCCGGGGGGCGCGAACACTGAAGCTTTCTTT.

V gene TRBV27 combines with J gene TRBJ2-1; tentative D call: TRBD1 (6 bases). Trimming stripped 6 bases from V and 3 bases from J, with 18 bases between. The germline V gene has CDR1 MNHEY and CDR2 SMNVEV (reference sequence). This CDR3 region has 16 residues. The CDR3 here is CASRIQGVTLYNEQFF. The CDR3 nucleotides are TGTGCCAGCAGGATACAGGGTGTGACCCTCTACAATGAGCAGTTCTTC.

The chain employs TRBV25-1 and TRBJ1-6; D is perhaps TRBD1 (5 bases). The CDR3 length is 13 residues. CDR1 and CDR2 (germline): MGHDK, SYGVNS. V lost 3 bases, J lost 9 bases, and 9 bases lay in between. CDR3 bases: TGTGCCAGCAGTGACAGGGTTGGTTCACCCCTCCACTTT. Protein: CASSDRVGSPLHF.

The V gene is TRBV5-1, the J gene TRBJ2-7; 7 nucleotides align to TRBD2. V lost 5 bases to trimming and J lost 0 bases; unmatched junction nucleotides: 5. Looked up from germline, CDR1 is SGHRS and CDR2 is YFSETQ. This CDR3 region has 14 residues. CDR3: CASRITSASYEQYF. CDR3 DNA: TGCGCCAGCAGAATCACTAGCGCCTCCTACGAGCAGTACTTC.

This clone has only one observation. V gene TRBV18 combines with J gene TRBJ1-1; possibly TRBD1 for D (5 bases). The CDR3 runs to 15 residues. Looked up from germline, CDR1 is KGHSH and CDR2 is LQKENI. V dropped 1 base and J dropped 1 base, with 10 bases sitting between them. CDR3 protein: CASSPRSGGNTEAFF. CDR3 nucleotides: TGTGCCAGCTCACCACGGTCCGGGGGGAACACTGAAGCTTTCTTT.

The J gene is TRBJ2-7, the V gene TRBV19, with unresolved D. Per germline, CDR1 LNHDA and CDR2 SQIVND (reference sequence). The CDR3 length is 13 residues. Trimming took 2 bases from V and 2 from J, leaving 7 bases between them. CDR3 bases: TGTGCCAGTAGTATACTACCGACCTACGAGCAGTACTTC. Protein: CASSILPTYEQYF.

This chain connects TRBV27 to TRBJ1-3, with a tentative D call TRBD1 (5 bases). Trimming cost V 6 bases and J 0 bases, with 12 bases left between them. Germline-derived CDR1 and CDR2 are MNHEY and SMNVEV (reference sequence). The CDR3 length is 15 residues. The CDR3 DNA is TGTGCCAGCAGGATTGGGGCTAACTCTGGAAACACCATATATTTT. Translation: CASRIGANSGNTIYF.

The V and J genes are TRBV11-2 and TRBJ2-3; the match to TRBD2 covers 7 bases. The length of the CDR3 is 16 residues. After removal of 6 bases from V and 4 bases from J, the junction contained 13 bases not matched to a gene. Germline V gives CDR1 SGHAT, CDR2 FQNNGV. The CDR3 bases are TGTGCCAGCAGACGGGCGGGAGTCACGGTCGCAGATACGCAGTATTTT. As protein: CASRRAGVTVADTQYF.

In its sample, this clone was seen once. The chain carries TRBV7-8 and TRBJ2-2, with 11 nucleotides matching TRBD2. The germline V gene encodes CDR1 SGHVS and CDR2 FQNEAQ. The trim removed 7 bases at V and 5 bases at J, leaving 3 bases unmatched. This CDR3 is 14 amino acids long. CDR3 sequence: CASIAGGRTGELFF. CDR3 sequence (DNA): TGTGCCAGCATAGCGGGGGGGCGAACCGGGGAGCTGTTTTTT.

This sequence joins TRBV2 and TRBJ2-3, with D possibly TRBD1 on 6 matching bases. V lost 4 bases, J lost 3 bases, and 14 bases lay in between. Germline V gene sequence: CDR1 SNHLY, CDR2 FYNNEI. There are 15 residues in the CDR3. The DNA for the CDR3 is TGTGCCAGCAGTGGGGTCAGGGGAAGTACAGATACGCAGTATTTT. Translating it yields CASSGVRGSTDTQYF.

The chain recombines TRBV6-5 with TRBJ2-4; 7 positions match TRBD1. Germline values: CDR1 MNHEY, CDR2 SVGAGI. The CDR3 is made up of 15 amino acids. J was trimmed by 3 bases and V by 7 bases; bases with no gene match: 9. CDR3 loop: CASTVTRDSKNIQYF. The CDR3 nucleotides read TGTGCCAGCACCGTCACCCGGGACAGCAAAAACATTCAGTACTTC.

The chain employs TRBV19 and TRBJ2-3, with 8 bases identical to TRBD1. Germline V lookup: CDR1 LNHDA, CDR2 SQIVND (reference sequence). V lost 5 bases, J lost 6 bases, and 4 bases stayed unmatched. The CDR3 extends over 13 amino acids. The DNA for the CDR3 is TGTGCCAGTAGTGCGGACAGGGAGGATACGCAGTATTTT. Amino acids: CASSADREDTQYF.

The chain has TRBV28 and TRBJ2-1; 9 bases align to TRBD2. V shed 3 bases and J 10 bases; nucleotides not matched to a gene: 7. Germline loops: CDR1 MDHEN, CDR2 SYDVKM. The CDR3 consists of 14 residues. The CDR3 coding sequence is TGTGCCAGCAGTTTTCGCGGGAGGGCCGGGGAGCAGTTCTTC. As protein: CASSFRGRAGEQFF. Looking up the rest from reference TRBV28 and TRBJ2-1 gives the full variable domain: DVKVTQSSRYLVKRTGEKVFLECVQDMDHENMFWYRQDPGLGLRLIYFSYDVKMKEKGDIPEGYSVSREKKERFSLILESASTNQTSMYLCASSFRGRAGEQFFGPGTRLTVL.